One and the same sample provided the 32 T cell receptor beta chains below, sequenced in a study of T cells in Graves' hyperthyroidism and ophthalmopathy. RNA transcripts were the template for amplifying TCR beta CDR3 regions. Researchers ran a first-round RT-PCR on the TCR CDR3 using the HTBI primer set. TCRdb redid the calling of the multiplex PCR reads with MiXCR, one entry per CDR3 protein. The sample has 300,000 to 450,000 distinct CDR3 sequences; approximately 15% are singletons. Material for sequencing was blood. Receptor source: a woman aged 55 to 70 with Graves' hyperthyroidism.

This clonotype was observed at least ten times. This rearrangement joins TRBV11-2 to TRBJ2-7, with 11 bases matching TRBD2. The CDR3 runs to 16 residues. Germline V gives CDR1 SGHAT, CDR2 FQNNGV. The junction had 13 bases not matched to a gene; V was cut back by 5 bases and J by 7 bases. CDR3 coding DNA: TGTGCCAGCAGCCCAATTAGCGGGAGGGCTAGACGTGAGCAGTACTTC. It yields the protein CASSPISGRARREQYF.

This clonotype was seen ten or more times. This chain joins TRBV18 and TRBJ2-2, with D possibly matching TRBD2 (6 bases). The length of the CDR3 is 15 residues. V lost 3 bases and J 4 bases, leaving 12 bases between the germline ends. The germline V gene encodes CDR1 KGHSH and CDR2 LQKENI. DNA for the CDR3: TGTGCCAGCTCACCGGCGGGAAGCGGCACCGGGGAGCTGTTTTTT. Its protein is CASSPAGSGTGELFF.

This clonotype was seen repeatedly, ten times or more. The gene calls are TRBV2 and TRBJ2-7; D possibly corresponds to TRBD2 (5 bases). This CDR3 is built from 15 residues. With 7 bases removed from V and 4 bases from J, the gap between germline ends came to 20 bases. Germline loops: CDR1 SNHLY, CDR2 FYNNEI. Here the CDR3 reads CASTPRRSGSYEQYF. In DNA form, the CDR3 reads TGTGCCAGCACCCCCCGGAGGAGCGGTAGTTACGAGCAGTACTTC.

V and J are TRBV24-1 and TRBJ1-5, with a weak D call TRBD1 (5 bases). Germline V lookup: CDR1 KGHDR, CDR2 SFDVKD. There are 15 residues in the CDR3. V was trimmed by 4 bases and J by 4 bases, leaving 13 bases between them. The CDR3 DNA reads as TGTGCCACCAGTGACAGGCTCGCAGGGAATCAGCCCCAGCATTTT. It translates to CATSDRLAGNQPQHF.

The rearrangement links TRBV3-1 to TRBJ2-1, with unresolved D. Trimming left V 0 bases short and J 0 bases short, with 6 bases between. Germline CDR1 LGHDT, CDR2 YNNKEL (reference sequence). This CDR3 is built from 15 residues. The chain's CDR3 is CASSQDPNSYNEQFF. CDR3 DNA: TGTGCCAGCAGCCAAGACCCTAACTCCTACAATGAGCAGTTCTTC.

The sample holds many counts of this clonotype. The V call is TRBV24-1, the J call TRBJ2-3; a weak D match, TRBD2 (5 bases). The CDR3 consists of 14 residues. Trimming pared 3 bases from V and 6 bases from J, leaving 12 bases between. CDR1 and CDR2 (germline): KGHDR, SFDVKD. CDR3 sequence reads: CATSDQLGSDTQYF. The CDR3 nucleotides are TGTGCCACCAGTGATCAACTAGGCTCCGATACGCAGTATTTT.

This clonotype has at least ten counts. This rearrangement joins TRBV19 to TRBJ2-2; TRBD1 matches at 7 bases. Germline trimming cut 7 bases from V and 2 bases from J; bases unmatched to any gene: 7. The germline CDR1 and CDR2 sequences are LNHDA and SQIVND (reference sequence). The CDR3 runs to 15 residues. In DNA, the CDR3 is TGTGCCAGTACCTCCGGGACAGTCAACACCGGGGAGCTGTTTTTT. Translating it yields CASTSGTVNTGELFF.

This clonotype has at least ten counts. Here the CDR3 reads CASSYSMASSYNEQFF. CDR3 nucleotide sequence: TGTGCCAGCAGTTACTCGATGGCTAGCTCCTACAATGAGCAGTTCTTC. J is TRBJ2-1 and V is TRBV6-2 or TRBV6-3; the D is unclear. The CDR3 extends over 16 amino acids. Germline V gene sequence: CDR1 MNHEY, CDR2 SVGEGT. The ends were cut back, 0 bases at V and 0 bases at J, with 9 bases in the middle.

The chain links TRBV30 to TRBJ1-2; 9 nucleotides align to TRBD1. Germline lookup yields CDR1 GTSNPN and CDR2 SVGIG (reference sequence). The CDR3 loop spans 14 amino acids. The V gene end was trimmed by 5 bases and the J gene end by 4 bases; junction bases not matched to a gene: 8. The CDR3 loop reads CAWGNRGRVYGYTF. The CDR3 region has the DNA TGTGCCTGGGGGAACAGGGGGCGCGTCTATGGCTACACCTTC. The full variable domain, its missing parts supplied by reference TRBV30 and TRBJ1-2, is SQTIHQWPATLVQPVGSPLSLECTVEGTSNPNLYWYRQAAGRGLQLLFYSVGIGQISSEVPQNLSASRPQDRQFILSSKKLLLSDSGFYLCAWGNRGRVYGYTFGSGTRLTVV.

This clonotype was recorded at least ten times. The chain couples TRBV28 to TRBJ2-3, with 13 bases lining up with TRBD2. This CDR3 has 18 amino acids. With 6 bases clipped from V and 1 base from J, the junction kept 10 bases outside the gene matches. The V gene's germline CDR1 is MDHEN and CDR2 SYDVKM. The CDR3 DNA follows: TGTGCCAGCAGCCAACTAGCGGGAGGGGCGGGCGGCACAGATACGCAGTATTTT. It is translated as CASSQLAGGAGGTDTQYF.

This clonotype was counted many times. The V gene is TRBV24-1, the J gene TRBJ2-3; 7 bases are a match to TRBD2. This CDR3 spans 15 amino acids. In germline, CDR1 is KGHDR, CDR2 SFDVKD. Unmatched junction bases numbered 9, after V lost 4 bases and J lost 6 bases. CDR3 in DNA: TGTGCCACCAGTGACTTCGGGACTACGCAGGATACGCAGTATTTT. As protein: CATSDFGTTQDTQYF.

This clonotype appeared many times. This sequence joins TRBV6-1 and TRBJ2-7, with unresolved D. V was shortened by 5 bases and J by 2 bases, with 16 bases between the two germline ends. This CDR3 contains 15 residues. CDR1 MNHNS and CDR2 SASEGT come from the germline V gene. The chain's CDR3 is CASSSTPQLPYEQYF. The CDR3 nucleotides are TGTGCCAGCAGTTCTACCCCTCAGCTGCCCTACGAGCAGTACTTC.

This clonotype was counted only a few times. This sequence joins TRBV15 and TRBJ1-5; D is unclear. The germline V gene has CDR1 LNHNV and CDR2 YYDKDF (reference sequence). Trimming took off 3 bases at V and 0 bases at J, with 9 bases between the two ends. The CDR3 consists of 15 residues. CDR3 amino acids: CATSREYSSNQPQHF. The CDR3 DNA follows: TGTGCCACCAGCAGGGAATACTCTAGCAATCAGCCCCAGCATTTT.

This clonotype was seen at least ten times. The chain carries TRBV12-3 or TRBV12-4 and TRBJ2-2; 10 bases match TRBD1. J gave up 3 bases and V 4 bases, and 2 bases lay outside the gene matches. This CDR3 spans 15 amino acids. CDR3 protein: CASSWGTGDTGELFF. As DNA, the CDR3 is TGTGCCAGCAGTTGGGGGACAGGGGACACCGGGGAGCTGTTTTTT.

Remarks on this clonotype: A clone one base away is much larger, so this may be a read error. The chain has TRBV30 and TRBJ2-6, with D hard to call. Germline CDR1 is GTSNPN and CDR2 is SVGIG (reference sequence). Between the trimmed V and J ends, which lost 5 bases and 4 bases, there was a span of 9 bases. The CDR3 runs 13 residues. The DNA of the CDR3 is TGTGCCTGGGCCCAGACAGGGGCCAACGTCCTGACTTTC. This codes for CAWAQTGANVLTF.

This clonotype was detected many times. The rearrangement uses TRBV24-1 and TRBJ2-3; D is unresolved. This CDR3 region has 11 residues. The V gene's germline CDR1 is KGHDR and CDR2 SFDVKD. Trimming pared 7 bases from V and 6 bases from J, leaving 7 bases between. The CDR3, as DNA: TGTGCCACCAGCAGGTACGATACGCAGTATTTT. It specifies CATSRYDTQYF.

As regards this clonotype: A much larger clone differs by one base, so this may be a read error. The chain carries TRBV18 and TRBJ1-1; the match to TRBD1 covers 7 bases. Germline V gene sequence: CDR1 KGHSH, CDR2 LQKENI. The CDR3 consists of 14 residues. The CDR3: CPSSPTGEPSEAFF. The DNA for the CDR3 is TGTCCCAGCTCACCAACAGGGGAACCATCTGAAGCTTTCTTT.

This clonotype was picked up a small number of times. The chain carries TRBV19 and TRBJ2-5; a possible D gene is TRBD2 (6 bases). Germline V gene data show CDR1 as LNHDA and CDR2 as SQIVND (reference sequence). V lost 5 bases and J lost 5, with 12 bases in between. The CDR3 sequence is 13 residues long. The chain's CDR3 is CASSAGRQETQYF. The CDR3 DNA is TGTGCCAGTAGTGCCGGGAGACAGGAGACCCAGTACTTC.

This clonotype has a count of ten or more. The gene calls are TRBV6-1 and TRBJ2-7; D perhaps matches TRBD2 (6 bases). This CDR3 comprises 14 residues. Looked up from germline, CDR1 is MNHNS and CDR2 is SASEGT. V was cut by 8 bases and J by 6 bases, with 20 bases left in between. CDR3 DNA: TGTGCCAGCCTCACTCACCCCGCGGGGAGCGAGCAGTACTTC. It specifies CASLTHPAGSEQYF.

This clonotype was seen ten or more times. The chain recombines TRBV11-3 with TRBJ1-1; D gene unclear. Germline V CDR1 and CDR2: SGHNT, YENEEA. V was pared by 4 bases and J by 6 bases, with 18 bases between. This CDR3 has 15 amino acids. CDR3 sequence: CASSSTTQTTAEAFF. The CDR3 nucleotides read TGTGCCAGCAGCTCTACGACCCAGACGACGGCTGAAGCTTTCTTT.

The chain employs TRBV15 and TRBJ2-3; 7 positions match TRBD2. The ends lost 5 bases at V and 2 bases at J; junction bases unmatched: 7. CDR1 is LNHNV, CDR2 YYDKDF, per germline (reference sequence). The CDR3 is 15 amino acids. CDR3 nucleotide sequence: TGTGCCACCAGCCTGAAGGGGAGGGACACAGATACGCAGTATTTT. Residues: CATSLKGRDTDTQYF.

This clonotype showed up just a few times. The chain couples TRBV10-3 to TRBJ2-1, with TRBD1 identical over 9 bases. The CDR3 has 17 amino acids. J gave up 7 bases and V 0 bases, and 10 bases lay outside the gene matches. From germline, CDR1 is ENHRY and CDR2 SYGVKD. The CDR3 sequence is CAISESTLRDRANEQFF. The CDR3 DNA is TGTGCCATCAGTGAGTCAACTCTCCGGGACAGGGCAAATGAGCAGTTCTTC.

This clonotype was recorded many times. This chain links TRBV11-2 with TRBJ2-5, with 9 positions matching TRBD1. CDR3 length equals 15 residues. Germline V lookup: CDR1 SGHAT, CDR2 FQNNGV. Losses at the gene ends were 1 base for V and 5 bases for J; bases not matched to a gene: 5. CDR3 nucleotide sequence: TGTGCCAGCAGCTTAGTACAGGGGGCGGCGGAGACCCAGTACTTC. Amino acid sequence: CASSLVQGAAETQYF.

This clonotype was seen more than once but under ten times. The rearrangement uses TRBV7-3 and TRBJ2-6; D is ambiguous. There are 15 residues in the CDR3. V gave up 5 bases and J gave up 1 base, with 9 bases separating them. The V gene's germline CDR1 is SGHTA and CDR2 FQGTGA. The CDR3 sequence: CASSLQSSGANVLTF. The CDR3 bases are TGTGCCAGCAGCCTACAGAGTTCTGGGGCCAACGTCCTGACTTTC.

This clonotype was counted between two and nine times. This sequence joins TRBV5-1 and TRBJ2-7; 7 bases line up with TRBD1. The CDR3 length is 16 residues. V lost 4 bases, J lost 1 base, and 11 bases stayed unmatched. Germline V gene data show CDR1 as SGHRS and CDR2 as YFSETQ. CDR3 region: CASSPGTARQSYEQYF. The CDR3 DNA sequence: TGCGCCAGCAGCCCCGGGACAGCGCGCCAATCCTACGAGCAGTACTTC.

This clonotype was observed at least ten times. The chain joins TRBV5-1 to TRBJ2-3, with D possibly being TRBD2 (7 bases). The CDR3 spans 14 residues. Looked up from germline, CDR1 is SGHRS and CDR2 is YFSETQ. The V and J ends lost 7 bases and 4 bases respectively, with 16 bases between them. The CDR3 reads CASSRGGGPDTQYF. As DNA, the CDR3 is TGCGCCAGCTCCCGAGGGGGGGGGCCAGATACGCAGTATTTT.

There are many counts of this clonotype. The rearrangement uses TRBV5-1 and TRBJ1-3, with a tentative D call TRBD1 (5 bases). Per the germline V gene, CDR1 is SGHRS and CDR2 is YFSETQ. CDR3 length: 16 residues. Trimming took 0 bases from V and 0 from J, leaving 10 bases between them. CDR3 sequence: CASSLEGQGSGNTIYF. CDR3 DNA sequence: TGCGCCAGCAGCTTGGAGGGGCAGGGCTCTGGAAACACCATATATTTT.

In this sample, this clonotype turned up many times. The genes are TRBV12-3 or TRBV12-4 and TRBJ2-7, with 13 positions matching TRBD2. CDR3 length equals 17 residues. V dropped 1 base and J dropped 3; count of bases not matched to a gene: 6. The CDR3: CASSLGRGLAGRYEQYF. The CDR3 nucleotides read TGTGCCAGCAGTTTAGGGCGGGGACTAGCGGGACGCTACGAGCAGTACTTC.

This clonotype was found many times. This chain uses TRBV28 with TRBJ1-2; 8 bases map to TRBD1. The CDR3 length is 14 residues. V was pared by 4 bases and J by 4 bases, with 5 bases of the junction left unmatched. Per germline, CDR1 MDHEN and CDR2 SYDVKM. CDR3 residues: CASSSGGAGYGYTF. Here the CDR3 DNA reads TGTGCCAGCAGTTCAGGGGGCGCGGGCTATGGCTACACCTTC.

The table lists this clonotype with a few counts. V usage is TRBV6-1 and J usage is TRBJ2-3; D may be TRBD1 (5 bases). CDR3 length: 14 amino acids. The V and J ends lost 7 bases and 0 bases respectively, with 11 bases between them. Germline assignment: CDR1 MNHNS and CDR2 SASEGT. The CDR3 spells CASNRQTSTDTQYF. The CDR3 coding sequence is TGTGCCAGCAACAGGCAGACTAGCACAGATACGCAGTATTTT.

This clonotype was recorded many times. The genes are TRBV12-3 or TRBV12-4 and TRBJ2-3; TRBD2 agrees at 10 bases. The CDR3 spans 20 residues. Losses at the gene ends were 6 bases for V and 1 base for J; bases not matched to a gene: 19. Written as DNA, the CDR3 is TGTGCCAGCAGCCTAAGGGCACGGGCCATAGCGGGAGGTGGCACAGATACGCAGTATTTT. Amino acids: CASSLRARAIAGGGTDTQYF.

This clonotype has only a few counts. A much more abundant neighbour one base away suggests this may be a read error. V usage is TRBV18 and J usage is TRBJ2-3; no definite D call. The CDR3 is made up of 15 amino acids. Trimming cost V 0 bases and J 2 bases, with 9 bases left between them. Germline V CDR1 and CDR2: KGHSH, LQKENI. The CDR3 bases are TGTGCCAGCTCACCACCGGTAGGAATCACAGATACGCAGTATTTT. Protein product: CASSPPVGITDTQYF.